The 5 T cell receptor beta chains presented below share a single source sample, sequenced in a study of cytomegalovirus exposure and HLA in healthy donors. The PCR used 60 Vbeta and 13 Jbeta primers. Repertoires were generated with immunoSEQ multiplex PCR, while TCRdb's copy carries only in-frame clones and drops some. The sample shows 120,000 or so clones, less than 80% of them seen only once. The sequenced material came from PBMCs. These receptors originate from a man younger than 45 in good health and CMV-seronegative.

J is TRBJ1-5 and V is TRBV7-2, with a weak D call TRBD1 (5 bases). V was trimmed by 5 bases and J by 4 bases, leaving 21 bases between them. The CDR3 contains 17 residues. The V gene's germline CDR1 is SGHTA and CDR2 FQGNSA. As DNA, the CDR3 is TGTGCCAGCAGCCCCTACCTGGGGGGGTGGGAGAATCAGCCCCAGCATTTT. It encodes CASSPYLGGWENQPQHF. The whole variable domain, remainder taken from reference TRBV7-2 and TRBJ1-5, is GAGVSQSPSNKVTEKGKDVELRCDPISGHTALYWYRQSLGQGLEFLIYFQGNSAPDKSGLPSDRFSAERTGGSVSTLTIQRTQQEDSAVYLCASSPYLGGWENQPQHFGDGTRLSIL.

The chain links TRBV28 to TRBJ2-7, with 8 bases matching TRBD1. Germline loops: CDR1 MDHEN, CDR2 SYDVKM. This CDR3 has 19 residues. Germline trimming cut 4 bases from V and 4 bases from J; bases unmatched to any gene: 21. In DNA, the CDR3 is TGTGCCAGCAGTTGGGGTCTACTTGGACAGGGTCTCCTCTCATACGAGCAGTACTTC. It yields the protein CASSWGLLGQGLLSYEQYF. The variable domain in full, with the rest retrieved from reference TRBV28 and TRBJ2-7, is DVKVTQSSRYLVKRTGEKVFLECVQDMDHENMFWYRQDPGLGLRLIYFSYDVKMKEKGDIPEGYSVSREKKERFSLILESASTNQTSMYLCASSWGLLGQGLLSYEQYFGPGTRLTVT.

CDR3 DNA sequence: TGCGCCAGCAGCTTGACAGGGGGGATGCCGATTGCTAATTCACCCCTCCACTTT. Its translation: CASSLTGGMPIANSPLHF. The chain has TRBV4-1 and TRBJ1-6; the match to TRBD1 covers 9 bases. CDR3 size: 18 residues. V gave up 5 bases and J gave up 6 bases; unmatched junction bases: 14. Germline V gives CDR1 MGHRA, CDR2 YSYEKL.

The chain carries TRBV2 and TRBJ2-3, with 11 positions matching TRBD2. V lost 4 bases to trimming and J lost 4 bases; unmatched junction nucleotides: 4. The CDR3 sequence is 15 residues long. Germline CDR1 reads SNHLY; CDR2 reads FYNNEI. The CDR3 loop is CASSGSGGAADTQYF. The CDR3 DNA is TGTGCCAGCAGTGGTAGCGGGGGGGCCGCAGATACGCAGTATTTT.

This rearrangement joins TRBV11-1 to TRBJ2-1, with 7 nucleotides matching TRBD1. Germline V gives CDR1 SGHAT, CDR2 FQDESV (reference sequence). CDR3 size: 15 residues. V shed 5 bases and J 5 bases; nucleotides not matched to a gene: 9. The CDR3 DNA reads TGTGCCAGCAGCGACCGGGACAGAATTAACAATGAGCAGTTCTTC. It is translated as CASSDRDRINNEQFF. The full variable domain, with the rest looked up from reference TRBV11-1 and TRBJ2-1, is EAEVAQSPRYKITEKSQAVAFWCDPISGHATLYWYRQILGQGPELLVQFQDESVVDDSQLPKDRFSAERLKGVDSTLKIQPAELGDSAMYLCASSDRDRINNEQFFGPGTRLTVL.